This T cell receptor (beta chain) came from a study of STAT5B mutations in CD4+ large granular lymphocyte leukemia. Generated by immunoSEQ multiplex PCR, the TCRdb table keeps only in-frame clones and is missing some. Of some 29,000 clones listed, around 80% are singletons. V gave up 0 bases and J gave up 2 bases, with 8 bases separating them. The length of the CDR3 is 14 residues. Looked up from germline, CDR1 is SGHVS and CDR2 is FQNEAQ. The receptor's source is a human donor in good health. This rearrangement joins TRBV7-8 to TRBJ2-7; a possible D gene is TRBD1 (5 bases). Sequenced material: CD4+ T cells from blood buffy coats. CDR3 DNA sequence: TGTGCCAGCAGCTTAGCAGGGGCAACCTACGAGCAGTACTTC. Its protein is CASSLAGATYEQYF.